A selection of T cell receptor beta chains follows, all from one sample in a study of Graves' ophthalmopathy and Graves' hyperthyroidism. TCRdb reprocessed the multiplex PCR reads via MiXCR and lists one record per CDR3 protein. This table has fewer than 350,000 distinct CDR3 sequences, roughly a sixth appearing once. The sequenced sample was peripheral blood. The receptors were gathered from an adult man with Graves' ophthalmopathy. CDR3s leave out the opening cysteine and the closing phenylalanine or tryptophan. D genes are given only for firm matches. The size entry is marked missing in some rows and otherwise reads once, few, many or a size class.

cdr3_aa: AWDRSGEAF
d_call: .
v_call: TRBV30
clone_size: many

cdr3_aa: ASSDGLSQGNQPQH
d_call: .
v_call: TRBV7-2
clone_size: many

cdr3_aa: ASSGDRAKNIQY
d_call: TRBD1
v_call: TRBV2
clone_size: many

cdr3_aa: ASRLDRSQETQY
d_call: .
v_call: TRBV2
clone_size: many

cdr3_aa: ASSRASGTAHNQPQH
d_call: TRBD1
v_call: TRBV3-1
clone_size: few

cdr3_aa: SVGYGYEQY
d_call: .
v_call: TRBV29-1
clone_size: few

cdr3_aa: SASGGPGLARDTQY
d_call: TRBD2
v_call: TRBV20-1
clone_size: many

cdr3_aa: ASSTWTKRGVYEQY
d_call: TRBD2
v_call: TRBV11-2
clone_size: many

cdr3_aa: ASSYGAGSSYEQY
d_call: .
v_call: TRBV6-5
clone_size: .

cdr3_aa: ASSPPTGVRFSETQY
d_call: .
v_call: TRBV18
clone_size: many

cdr3_aa: ASSPDRGQNTEAF
d_call: TRBD1
v_call: TRBV11-2
clone_size: .

cdr3_aa: SARADTVNYGYT
d_call: .
v_call: TRBV20-1
clone_size: many

cdr3_aa: ASSPERGAYEQY
d_call: TRBD2
v_call: TRBV18
clone_size: many

cdr3_aa: ASRPRSGTEAF
d_call: .
v_call: TRBV6-5
clone_size: many

cdr3_aa: ASSRDRERSPLH
d_call: TRBD1
v_call: TRBV6-1
clone_size: many

cdr3_aa: AWSVWGAYEQY
d_call: .
v_call: TRBV30
clone_size: many

cdr3_aa: ASSLVGGYTSPLH
d_call: .
v_call: TRBV7-2
clone_size: many

cdr3_aa: ASRPTGTTEAF
d_call: .
v_call: TRBV28
clone_size: many

cdr3_aa: ASSPQTGGYEQY
d_call: TRBD1
v_call: TRBV7-2
clone_size: .

cdr3_aa: AWRGRVSSYEQY
d_call: .
v_call: TRBV30
clone_size: many

cdr3_aa: ASSEVGRSSSPLH
d_call: .
v_call: TRBV6-1
clone_size: few

cdr3_aa: ASRGTGLQAIQY
d_call: TRBD1
v_call: TRBV2
clone_size: many

cdr3_aa: ATSRYKGGSYGYT
d_call: .
v_call: TRBV15
clone_size: many

cdr3_aa: ASSLASSETQY
d_call: .
v_call: TRBV12-3/TRBV12-4
clone_size: many

cdr3_aa: ASSPLRLTTGGSEAF
d_call: TRBD1
v_call: TRBV27
clone_size: many

cdr3_aa: ASSLTAQETQY
d_call: .
v_call: TRBV12-3/TRBV12-4
clone_size: many

cdr3_aa: SARGDRGRFNSPLH
d_call: TRBD1
v_call: TRBV20-1
clone_size: many

cdr3_aa: ASSLATAGVSQPQH
d_call: .
v_call: TRBV11-1
clone_size: many

cdr3_aa: ASSGRDPRYNEQF
d_call: .
v_call: TRBV11-2
clone_size: many

cdr3_aa: ASSSSSYGQY
d_call: .
v_call: TRBV6-5
clone_size: many

cdr3_aa: SARRSRGYT
d_call: .
v_call: TRBV20-1
clone_size: many

cdr3_aa: ASSPRIGTEETQY
d_call: TRBD1
v_call: TRBV28
clone_size: many

cdr3_aa: ASSLADPDSNQPQH
d_call: .
v_call: TRBV7-6
clone_size: many

cdr3_aa: ASSLVPGLAGEGAQETQY
d_call: TRBD2
v_call: TRBV27
clone_size: many

cdr3_aa: ASSVQGRNEQY
d_call: .
v_call: TRBV6-1
clone_size: many

cdr3_aa: ASRPDTTYEQY
d_call: .
v_call: TRBV27
clone_size: many

cdr3_aa: ASSGGTVYEQY
d_call: .
v_call: TRBV19
clone_size: many

cdr3_aa: ASSPLGTGSTYEQY
d_call: TRBD1
v_call: TRBV18
clone_size: .

cdr3_aa: ASSSRGADYYEQY
d_call: .
v_call: TRBV6-1
clone_size: .

cdr3_aa: ASSSNRGYEQY
d_call: TRBD1
v_call: TRBV11-2
clone_size: many

cdr3_aa: ASSLGWGSYEQY
d_call: .
v_call: TRBV27
clone_size: many

cdr3_aa: ASRQGVNSPLH
d_call: TRBD1
v_call: TRBV19
clone_size: many

cdr3_aa: ASKRTGQTYNSPLH
d_call: TRBD1
v_call: TRBV6-1
clone_size: .

cdr3_aa: ASSADREFLEAF
d_call: TRBD1
v_call: TRBV18
clone_size: many

cdr3_aa: ASSERRKGEQY
d_call: .
v_call: TRBV6-1
clone_size: .

cdr3_aa: ASSYAHNWGPSGSSYEQY
d_call: TRBD2
v_call: TRBV6-2/TRBV6-3
clone_size: many

cdr3_aa: ASSPPRGYEQY
d_call: .
v_call: TRBV27
clone_size: many

cdr3_aa: ASSLDTDYGYT
d_call: .
v_call: TRBV5-1
clone_size: many

cdr3_aa: ASSVGQGNRETQY
d_call: .
v_call: TRBV9
clone_size: many

cdr3_aa: ASSGEGRRYGYT
d_call: .
v_call: TRBV12-3/TRBV12-4
clone_size: .

cdr3_aa: ASSQSPANTGELF
d_call: .
v_call: TRBV7-9
clone_size: many

cdr3_aa: ASTPRPGGNQPQH
d_call: TRBD1
v_call: TRBV28
clone_size: many

cdr3_aa: ASSQMRGETQY
d_call: .
v_call: TRBV12-3/TRBV12-4
clone_size: many

cdr3_aa: ALRGKRGYGYT
d_call: .
v_call: TRBV12-3/TRBV12-4
clone_size: .

cdr3_aa: ANSLLAGNSYEQY
d_call: .
v_call: TRBV7-9
clone_size: few

cdr3_aa: ASSRLRVEYGYT
d_call: .
v_call: TRBV6-2/TRBV6-3
clone_size: many

cdr3_aa: ASSPSTGTVYGYT
d_call: TRBD1
v_call: TRBV7-9
clone_size: many